The 17 T cell receptor beta chains listed next were all sequenced from one sample in a study of tumor-infiltrating lymphocytes in primary liver carcinoma. Both RNA and DNA were isolated together from about 20-30 mg of bulk tissue that had not been sorted. Researchers generated TCR beta cDNA from roughly 520 ng of total RNA, relying on a constant-region primer. ARM-PCR, slightly modified, supplied the TCR beta libraries through three nested multiplex PCR rounds. TRBV1-TRBV30 forward primers paired with a C-beta reverse primer were used in the first two PCR rounds, which ran roughly 10 cycles each. TCRdb reprocessed the multiplex PCR reads with MiXCR, giving one entry per CDR3 protein. The data hold 65,000 to 80,000 distinct CDR3 sequences, with 55% to 75% observed a single time. The specimen sequenced was liver tumor tissue from sampling region 4. Subset: tumor region T4, right-lateral pole. These TCRs come from a man between 40 and 49 years old with primary liver carcinoma and hepatitis B virus infection.

Details on this clonotype: One end of the junction is discordant with germline, which a read error may explain. The chain links TRBV29-1 to TRBJ1-2, with unresolved D. The CDR3 runs to 11 residues. CDR1 SQVTM and CDR2 ANQGSEA come from the germline V gene. The CDR3: CSIGSRSGYNF. The CDR3, as DNA: TGCAGCATTGGGAGTAGAAGTGGCTACAACTTC.

This clonotype has ten or more counts. CDR3 region: CAISDTSGGRERAFF. The CDR3 DNA sequence: TGTGCCATCAGTGATACCTCGGGCGGGCGGGAGAGAGCTTTCTTT. The J gene is TRBJ1-1, the V gene TRBV10-3, with no clear D. V lost 3 bases and J 10 bases, leaving 21 bases between the germline ends. The CDR3 totals 15 residues. CDR1 ENHRY and CDR2 SYGVKD come from the germline V gene.

J is TRBJ2-3 and V is TRBV6-1; D ambiguous. V was cut by 5 bases and J by 11 bases, with 26 bases left in between. The CDR3 consists of 16 residues. Germline values: CDR1 MNHNS, CDR2 SASEGT. The CDR3 DNA reads TGTGCCAGCAGTCAATTAGTGGGTTTAACCACAAATATGCAGTATTTT. Protein product: CASSQLVGLTTNMQYF.

The gene calls are TRBV11-2 and TRBJ1-3, with a weak D call TRBD1 (6 bases). The CDR3 is made up of 15 amino acids. V lost 5 bases and J 0 bases, leaving 11 bases between the germline ends. Germline V gives CDR1 SGHAT, CDR2 FQNNGV. CDR3 amino acids: CASSTTGNSGNTIYF. The CDR3 DNA follows: TGTGCCAGCAGCACCACAGGGAACTCTGGAAACACCATATATTTT.

This clonotype came up once. A much larger clone sits a single nucleotide away, making a read error possible. This chain uses TRBV30 with TRBJ1-4, with a possible D match to TRBD1 (5 bases). The CDR3 totals 15 residues. Germline V gives CDR1 GTSNPN, CDR2 SVGIG (reference sequence). The DNA of the CDR3 is TGTGCCTGGAGCCGTACGACAGCAACTAATGAAAAACTGTGTTTT. As protein: CAWSRTTATNEKLCF.

V is TRBV6-5 and J is TRBJ2-3; perhaps D is TRBD1 or TRBD2 (6 bases each). Germline CDR1 and CDR2: MNHEY and SVGAGI. The CDR3 runs 16 residues. Trimming left V 10 bases short and J 1 base short, with 21 bases between. CDR3 bases: TGTGCCAAGAGCCCCCAGTTGGGGGGCGGCACAGATACGCAGTATTTT. Translating gives CAKSPQLGGGTDTQYF.

There are a few counts of this clonotype. This sequence may be a read error, since a much larger clone differs from it by one base. The chain couples TRBV12-3 or TRBV12-4 to TRBJ2-5, with D hard to call. This CDR3 has 12 residues. The V and J ends lost 7 bases and 4 bases respectively, with 10 bases between them. DNA for the CDR3: TGTGCCAGCAATCTGGTTGGAGAGACCCAGTACTTC. Encoded protein: CASNLVGETQYF.

Notes on this clonotype: A much larger clonotype is one base distant, so this may be a read error. The chain employs TRBV30 and TRBJ2-1, with 7 bases matching TRBD2. The CDR3 extends over 15 amino acids. Germline CDR1 is GTSNPN and CDR2 is SVGIG (reference sequence). The CDR3 region has the DNA TGTGCCTGGAGTCCTGGACTAGGGTCCTACAATGAGGAGTTCTTC. It is translated as CAWSPGLGSYNEEFF. Variable domain in full (rest from reference TRBV30 and TRBJ2-1): SQTIHQWPATLVQPVGSPLSLECTVEGTSNPNLYWYRQAAGRGLQLLFYSVGIGQISSEVPQNLSASRPQDRQFILSSKKLLLSDSGFYLCAWSPGLGSYNEEFFGPGTRLTVL.

On this clonotype itself: The junction shows a germline mismatch at one end, possibly a read error. The rearrangement joins TRBV4-1 to TRBJ1-5, with 8 positions matching TRBD1. The CDR3 contains 16 residues. Germline V gene data show CDR1 as MGHRA and CDR2 as YSYEKL. CDR3 amino acids: CAGSQNTDRVGQPHHF. The CDR3, as DNA: TGCGCCGGCAGCCAAAACACGGACAGGGTCGGCCAGCCCCATCATTTT.

Concerning this clonotype itself: This may be a read error, as it is one base from a much larger clone. The chain combines TRBV11-1 with TRBJ2-7; TRBD2 might be the D (5 bases). Germline V gene sequence: CDR1 SGHAT, CDR2 FQDESV (reference sequence). This CDR3 comprises 17 residues. Trimming removed 1 base at V and 0 bases at J, with 16 bases between. DNA for the CDR3: TGTGCCAGCAGCTTAGGGCCGGCGGGTAAAAGCTCCTACGAGCAGTACTTC. It translates to CASSLGPAGKSSYEQYF.

The chain couples TRBV11-2 to TRBJ2-3; the D gene is possibly TRBD2 (6 bases). The CDR3 runs 14 residues. The germline gives CDR1 SGHAT, CDR2 FQNNGV. The CDR3 sequence: CTGGAREFADTQYF. CDR3 bases: TGTACCGGAGGGGCACGGGAGTTCGCAGATACGCAGTATTTT. The variable domain in full, completed from reference TRBV11-2 and TRBJ2-3, reads EAGVAQSPRYKIIEKRQSVAFWCNPISGHATLYWYQQILGQGPKLLIQFQNNGVVDDSQLPKDRFSAERLKGVDSTLKIQPAKLEDSAVYLCTGGAREFADTQYFGPGTRLTVL.

As concerns this clonotype: One end of the junction varies from germline; a read error may be responsible. The J gene is TRBJ2-1, the V gene TRBV11-1; 7 positions match TRBD2. This CDR3 has 16 amino acids. The germline CDR1 and CDR2 sequences are SGHAT and FQDESV (reference sequence). The CDR3 loop is CTSSPRLAGGHNERFF. The CDR3 nucleotides are TGTACCAGCAGCCCACGACTAGCAGGAGGGCACAATGAGCGGTTCTTC.

Regarding this clonotype: The junction shows a germline mismatch at one end, possibly a read error. The chain links TRBV11-2 to TRBJ2-7, with D possibly TRBD1 on 8 matching bases. Per germline, CDR1 SGHAT and CDR2 FQNNGV. This CDR3 has 15 residues. In DNA, the CDR3 is TGTGCCTGCAGCTTGGGAGCGGGGACAGGTTACGAGCAGTACTTC. Translating it yields CACSLGAGTGYEQYF. Looking up the rest from reference TRBV11-2 and TRBJ2-7 gives the full variable domain: EAGVAQSPRYKIIEKRQSVAFWCNPISGHATLYWYQQILGQGPKLLIQFQNNGVVDDSQLPKDRFSAERLKGVDSTLKIQPAKLEDSAVYLCACSLGAGTGYEQYFGPGTRLTVT.

This clonotype was observed once. Being one base from a much bigger clone, this may be a read error. This CDR3 fails to terminate in the conserved phenylalanine or tryptophan, so it likely reflects a read error. The chain joins TRBV7-8 to TRBJ2-7; D is unresolved. V was trimmed by 1 base and J by 3 bases, leaving 10 bases between them. Germline lookup yields CDR1 SGHVS and CDR2 FQNEAQ. This CDR3 is built from 14 residues. This CDR3 reads CASSLGAVNYEQYL. As DNA, the CDR3 is TGTGCCAGCAGCTTAGGGGCCGTGAACTACGAGCAGTACCTC.

A word on this clonotype: This sequence may be a read error, since a much larger clone differs from it by one base. The chain uses TRBV5-1 and TRBJ2-1, with TRBD1 identical over 8 bases. The CDR3 is 14 amino acids. The ends lost 2 bases at V and 8 bases at J; junction bases unmatched: 6. Germline CDR1 and CDR2: SGHRS and YFSETQ. The CDR3 nucleotides read TGCGCCAGCAGCTTAGGACAGGGAGACGATGAGCAGTTCTTC. It codes for CASSLGQGDDEQFF.

This clonotype came up many times. The rearrangement links TRBV6-6 to TRBJ2-3; D gene unclear. From germline, CDR1 is MNHNY and CDR2 SVGAGI (reference sequence). This CDR3 spans 15 amino acids. Between the trimmed V and J ends, which lost 6 bases and 1 base, there was a span of 14 bases. The CDR3 DNA follows: TGTGCCAGCAGCCCCGGGCATTCGGGCACAGATACGCAGTATTTT. Its translation is CASSPGHSGTDTQYF.

As for this clonotype: The CDR3 end shows no conserved phenylalanine or tryptophan, and so a read error is likely. The DNA is left out, because the CDR3 cannot be placed on it with certainty; the CDR3 is given as TCRdb lists it. V and J are TRBV11-2 and TRBJ2-5; the D call of TRBD2 is as the table states it, not checked on the DNA. Germline-derived CDR1 and CDR2 are SGHAT and FQNNGV. The CDR3 is 16 amino acids in total, end residues counted. The chain's CDR3 is CASRSRDSAHQEARYS.